This entry features one T cell receptor (beta chain) sequence. Its cognate antigen is unknown. The germline V and J ends were trimmed by 4 bases and 4 bases, with 11 bases remaining between them. This CDR3 comprises 14 residues. CDR1 and CDR2 (germline): MNHEY, SVGAGI. This sample's time point: newly diagnosed GD, antithyroid drugs for less than 3 months. The TCR library was made from RNA that had been extracted from PBMCs in TRIzol. CDR3 regions were amplified by Arm-PCR using iRepertoire HTBI primers to build TCR beta libraries. Authors' data handling: Samples collectively showed some 65 TRBV and approximately 14 TRBJ segments. One entry per CDR3 protein, called by TCRdb with MiXCR from the multiplex PCR reads. TCRdb assigned the V and J calls; the authors' analysis was not used. Found here are about 620,000 distinct CDR3 sequences, 15% to 20% of them singletons; the top ten hold 18%. These data are taken from a study of regulatory T cells in long-lasting Graves disease. Study-wide points: Newly diagnosed Graves' patients exceeded persistent ones in TCR diversity. Under persistent disease, TRBV28, TRBJ1-2 and TRBJ2-5 were used preferentially.

These records were also assigned to another study, of T cells in Graves' hyperthyroidism and ophthalmopathy.

The source was peripheral blood mononuclear cells (PBMCs), collected at new diagnosis, from a patient treated with antithyroid drugs. The receptor was derived from a woman aged 30 to 39 with Graves disease. The chain uses TRBV6-5 and TRBJ2-1; weak D call: TRBD1 (5 bases). The CDR3 coding sequence is TGTGCCAGCAGTTTGCTACAGGATTACAATGAGCAGTTCTTC. Its protein is CASSLLQDYNEQFF.